The clone carrying this T cell receptor beta chain is a singleton in its sample. No antigen is known for it. This specimen comes from a study of blood T cells in healthy people across ages. The wider study: With template switching, about one barcoded beta molecule was captured per two T cells. Whole-study results and caveats: Observed TCR beta diversity per million T cells went down as age went up. This fall followed a roughly linear course with age. Long-lived donors had more naive CD4+ cells and higher diversity than aged donors.

A second PCR of roughly 7 to 11 cycles used a sample-barcoded 5' primer and a J-beta primer mix. MiXCR, applied by TCRdb to the 5' RACE reads, yields one record per CDR3 protein. The sample contains hundreds of thousands of distinct CDR3 sequences, less than 60% of which appear only once. The origin of this receptor is a man aged 80 or over in good health. The sequenced sample was blood.

The DNA of the CDR3 is TGCGCCAGCAGCCAAGTAGCGGGAGGGCCTTTGGGGACCCAGTACTTC. Amino acids: CASSQVAGGPLGTQYF. V is TRBV4-3 and J is TRBJ2-5; 11 nucleotides align to TRBD2. The CDR3 is 16 amino acids. V lost 1 base and J lost 7; bases outside the gene matches: 8. From germline, CDR1 is LGHNA and CDR2 YSLEER.